The 22 T cell receptor beta chains below were found in one sample sequenced in a study of blood T cell repertoires in COVID-19. Produced via immunoSEQ multiplex PCR; TCRdb's table is partial and in-frame only. The sample has around 97,000 clones, nearly 90% seen once. The source material was peripheral blood. These receptor sequences come from a man in his fifties in a cohort sampled during active COVID-19.

CDR3 nucleotides: TGTGCCAGCAGCTTAGTTGGGACTAGCGGGGGCTTTACCTACGAGCAGTACTTC. Its protein product is CASSLVGTSGGFTYEQYF. The V gene is TRBV7-2, the J gene TRBJ2-7; 14 nucleotides match TRBD2. The J segment lost 2 bases and the V segment lost 1 base, leaving 7 bases of the junction unmatched. Germline values: CDR1 SGHTA, CDR2 FQGNSA. The length of the CDR3 is 18 residues.

The gene calls are TRBV19 and TRBJ2-1; TRBD1 might be the D (5 bases). CDR1 is LNHDA, CDR2 SQIVND, per germline (reference sequence). V was shortened by 2 bases and J by 4 bases, with 12 bases between the two germline ends. The CDR3 has 15 amino acids. The CDR3 DNA reads as TGTGCCAGTAGTATACAGGGAAGGGAATACAATGAGCAGTTCTTC. Translated, it gives CASSIQGREYNEQFF.

This clone was counted between two and nine times. The chain combines TRBV19 with TRBJ2-5; D is uncertain. Trimming removed 6 bases at V and 2 bases at J, with 10 bases between. The CDR3 consists of 13 residues. The V gene's germline CDR1 is LNHDA and CDR2 SQIVND (reference sequence). For the CDR3, the DNA is TGTGCCAGTAGCCCCGGTCTGCAAGAGACCCAGTACTTC. It encodes CASSPGLQETQYF. Based on the CDR3 plus reference TRBV19 and TRBJ2-5, the full variable domain is DGGITQSPKYLFRKEGQNVTLSCEQNLNHDAMYWYRQDPGQGLRLIYYSQIVNDFQKGDIAEGYSVSREKKESFPLTVTSAQKNPTAFYLCASSPGLQETQYFGPGTRLLVL.

The table lists this clone with a few counts. This chain joins TRBV20-1 and TRBJ1-2; maybe TRBD1 (5 bases). Germline V gene data show CDR1 as DFQATT and CDR2 as SNEGSKA (reference sequence). The CDR3 is made up of 11 amino acids. The CDR3 loop is CRVDSSGGYTF. The DNA of the CDR3 is TGCAGGGTAGACAGTAGTGGCGGCTACACCTTC.

This clone showed up just once. This chain connects TRBV6-5 to TRBJ2-2; 9 bases are shared with TRBD1. Germline V gives CDR1 MNHEY, CDR2 SVGAGI. Unmatched junction bases numbered 5, after V lost 5 bases and J lost 4 bases. The CDR3 runs to 15 residues. CDR3 in amino acids: CASSTGQGLTGELFF. DNA for the CDR3: TGTGCCAGCAGTACGGGACAGGGACTCACCGGGGAGCTGTTTTTT.

The chain uses TRBV6-2 or TRBV6-3 and TRBJ1-5; D is possibly TRBD1 (5 bases). Germline loops: CDR1 MNHEY, CDR2 SVGEGT. The CDR3 is 15 amino acids. V shed 1 base and J shed 0 bases, with 7 bases lying between them. CDR3 in DNA: TGTGCCAGCAGTTACTTGGGGGGTAGCAATCAGCCCCAGCATTTT. Translating gives CASSYLGGSNQPQHF.

To note about this clone: At one end, the junction sequence differs from germline, possibly due to a read error. The chain couples TRBV7-2 to TRBJ2-6; TRBD1 might be the D (6 bases). CDR3 length equals 14 residues. Germline CDR1 is SGHTA and CDR2 is FQGNSA. Here the CDR3 reads CASSPEVGADVLTF. As DNA, the CDR3 is TGTGCCAGCAGCCCCGAGGTGGGGGCCGACGTCCTGACTTTC.

The V gene is TRBV4-2, the J gene TRBJ2-1; 7 bases are a match to TRBD1. CDR3 size: 16 residues. Germline assignment: CDR1 LGHNA and CDR2 YNFKEQ. The trim removed 4 bases at V and 7 bases at J, leaving 13 bases unmatched. The CDR3 region has the DNA TGTGCCAGCAGCCGCGGTAGGGGGCAAAGGTGGAATGAGCAGTTCTTC. It is translated as CASSRGRGQRWNEQFF.

V is TRBV2 and J is TRBJ1-5, with D possibly TRBD1 on 6 matching bases. Germline values: CDR1 SNHLY, CDR2 FYNNEI. V lost 6 bases and J lost 5, with 14 bases in between. CDR3 length: 14 amino acids. The CDR3 reads CASSRDRRDQPQHF. The CDR3 coding sequence is TGTGCCAGCAGCCGAGACAGGCGAGATCAGCCCCAGCATTTT.

This chain links TRBV19 with TRBJ1-2; 11 bases line up with TRBD1. The CDR3 length is 14 residues. Germline lookup yields CDR1 LNHDA and CDR2 SQIVND (reference sequence). V trimming: 10 bases; J trimming: 5 bases; junction bases outside the gene matches: 9. The CDR3 loop reads CATTRGQGGYGYTF. The CDR3 DNA is TGTGCCACTACGAGGGGACAGGGGGGGTATGGCTACACCTTC.

The rearrangement uses TRBV7-9 and TRBJ1-2; perhaps TRBD1 as D (6 bases). Trimming removed 5 bases from V and 6 bases from J, with 16 bases in between. The germline V gene has CDR1 SEHNR and CDR2 FQNEAQ (reference sequence). This CDR3 is 14 amino acids long. The CDR3 here is CASSDYTGLDGYTF. The CDR3 bases are TGTGCCAGCAGCGATTATACAGGGTTGGATGGCTACACCTTC.

This clone has just one count. For the CDR3, the DNA is TGTGCCAGCAGCTTGGGGCAGAAGTTCGGGGAGCTGTTTTTT. Its translation is CASSLGQKFGELFF. This chain uses TRBV5-4 with TRBJ2-2; D unclear. This CDR3 region has 14 residues. Trimming shortened V by 0 bases and J by 7 bases, and 10 bases separated the two germline ends. Germline CDR1 and CDR2: SGHNT and YYREEE (reference sequence).

V is TRBV5-4 and J is TRBJ2-2, with a possible D match to TRBD1 (6 bases). Germline loops: CDR1 SGHNT, CDR2 YYREEE (reference sequence). The CDR3 has 17 residues. V was shortened by 4 bases and J by 2 bases, with 18 bases between the two germline ends. The CDR3 here is CASSPGHRLFNTGELFF. CDR3 bases: TGTGCCAGCAGCCCGGGACACCGCCTTTTTAACACCGGGGAGCTGTTTTTT.

This chain connects TRBV12-3 or TRBV12-4 to TRBJ2-3, with no clear D. This CDR3 has 12 residues. Trimming took off 8 bases at V and 8 bases at J, with 14 bases between the two ends. In nucleotides, the CDR3 is TGTGCCAGCCGTCCGCTGCCCGGTACGCAGTATTTT. It specifies CASRPLPGTQYF.

The gene calls are TRBV5-5 and TRBJ1-4; 8 positions match TRBD1. V gave up 3 bases and J gave up 5 bases; unmatched junction bases: 3. The length of the CDR3 is 14 residues. Germline V CDR1 and CDR2: SGHKS, YYEKEE (reference sequence). The CDR3 sequence: CASSSRTGNEKLFF. CDR3 sequence (DNA): TGTGCCAGCAGCTCCCGGACAGGGAATGAAAAACTGTTTTTT.

This chain joins TRBV28 and TRBJ2-4; TRBD1 matches at 8 bases. The CDR3 covers 13 residues. Germline V gene sequence: CDR1 MDHEN, CDR2 SYDVKM. The V segment lost 6 bases and the J segment 9 bases; nucleotides outside the gene matches: 7. The CDR3 DNA is TGTGCCAGCAGCCGCGACAGGGGTTCCATTCAGTACTTC. This gives the protein CASSRDRGSIQYF.

The chain has TRBV19 and TRBJ2-1, with 7 bases that match TRBD2. The CDR3 runs to 15 residues. The germline gives CDR1 LNHDA, CDR2 SQIVND (reference sequence). V was clipped by 3 bases and J by 5 bases; unmatched bases: 7. The CDR3 loop reads CASSMAGRAHNEQFF. The CDR3 bases are TGTGCCAGTAGTATGGCGGGGAGGGCCCACAATGAGCAGTTCTTC.

This chain joins TRBV19 and TRBJ1-5; possibly TRBD1 for D (6 bases). The CDR3 loop spans 15 amino acids. V lost 6 bases and J lost 0, with 12 bases in between. From germline, CDR1 is LNHDA and CDR2 SQIVND (reference sequence). This CDR3 reads CASRTKGDSNQPQHF. The CDR3 DNA reads TGTGCCAGTAGGACGAAGGGGGATAGCAATCAGCCCCAGCATTTT.

The genes are TRBV2 and TRBJ1-1; D possibly corresponds to TRBD1 (5 bases). The V end was cut by 7 bases, the J end by 8 bases, with 14 bases between. Germline CDR1 reads SNHLY; CDR2 reads FYNNEI. The CDR3 has 12 amino acids. The CDR3: CASMRQGVEAFF. CDR3 nucleotides: TGTGCCAGCATGAGGCAGGGTGTCGAAGCTTTCTTT.

This chain connects TRBV10-3 to TRBJ1-6; no definite D call. CDR1 and CDR2 from the germline V gene are ENHRY and SYGVKD. The CDR3 sequence is 14 residues long. With 8 bases removed from V and 5 bases from J, the gap between germline ends came to 13 bases. CDR3 coding DNA: TGTGCCATCGGCGGTGGTGGCGATAATTCACCCCTCCACTTT. Encoded protein: CAIGGGGDNSPLHF.

The V gene is TRBV10-3, the J gene TRBJ2-2; 8 nucleotides line up with TRBD2. Unmatched junction bases numbered 11, after V lost 10 bases and J lost 1 base. The length of the CDR3 is 16 residues. Germline loops: CDR1 ENHRY, CDR2 SYGVKD. The CDR3 loop is CATGGGLAGNTGELFF. The CDR3 DNA sequence: TGTGCCACCGGTGGGGGGCTAGCGGGGAACACCGGGGAGCTGTTTTTT.

V usage is TRBV18 and J usage is TRBJ2-1, with 7 bases that match TRBD2. Trimming took 3 bases from V and 2 from J; bases not matched to a gene: 7. The CDR3 loop spans 16 amino acids. Germline CDR1 reads KGHSH; CDR2 reads LQKENI. Here the CDR3 DNA reads TGTGCCAGCTCACCGGGTGCCGGGACTACCTACAATGAGCAGTTCTTC. Translation: CASSPGAGTTYNEQFF.